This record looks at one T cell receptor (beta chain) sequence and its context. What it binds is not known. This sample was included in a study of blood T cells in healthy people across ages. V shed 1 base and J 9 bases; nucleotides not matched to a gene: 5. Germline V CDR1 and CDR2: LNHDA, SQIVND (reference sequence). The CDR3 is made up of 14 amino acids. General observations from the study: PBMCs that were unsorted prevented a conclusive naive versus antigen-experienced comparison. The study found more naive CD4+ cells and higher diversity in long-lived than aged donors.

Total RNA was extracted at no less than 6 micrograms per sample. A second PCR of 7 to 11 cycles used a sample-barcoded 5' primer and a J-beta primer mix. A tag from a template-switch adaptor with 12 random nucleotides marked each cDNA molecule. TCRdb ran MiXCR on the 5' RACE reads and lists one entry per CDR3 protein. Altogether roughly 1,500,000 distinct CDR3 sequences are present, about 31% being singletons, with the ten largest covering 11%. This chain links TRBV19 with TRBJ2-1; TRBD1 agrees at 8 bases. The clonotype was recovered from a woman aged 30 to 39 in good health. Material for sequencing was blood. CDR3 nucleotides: TGTGCCAGTAGTATAGGGACAGGGTTTGGTGAGCAGTTCTTC. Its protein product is CASSIGTGFGEQFF.